The next 28 T cell receptor beta chains were all read from a single sample in a study of CD8 T cells in ankylosing spondylitis. TCRdb reprocessed the 5' RACE reads via MiXCR and lists one record per CDR3 protein. The sample has under 250,000 distinct CDR3 sequences, roughly 32% seen once; the top ten hold about 4.2%. The sequenced sample consisted of blood, either unsorted or a sorted T cell fraction (not recorded which). The receptors were sampled from a male donor with ankylosing spondylitis or in good health (not recorded which).

A word on this clonotype: The junction departs from the called germline gene at one end, perhaps through a read error. The chain combines TRBV11-1 with TRBJ2-7, with 8 nucleotides matching TRBD1. Germline V gives CDR1 SGHAT, CDR2 FQDESV (reference sequence). The CDR3 loop spans 18 amino acids. CDR3 loop: CASSPRVPETGASYQQYF. Written as DNA, the CDR3 is TGTGCCAGCAGCCCTAGGGTCCCCGAGACAGGGGCGTCCTACCAGCAGTACTTC.

This clonotype was recorded many times. The chain joins TRBV6-5 to TRBJ1-2; tentatively, D is TRBD1 (5 bases). The CDR3 length is 13 residues. V gave up 2 bases and J gave up 4 bases, with 8 bases separating them. Germline V gene sequence: CDR1 MNHEY, CDR2 SVGAGI. This chain's CDR3 is CASSYGGGYGYTF. For the CDR3, the DNA is TGTGCCAGCAGTTACGGGGGAGGCTATGGCTACACCTTC.

The V call is TRBV12-3 or TRBV12-4, the J call TRBJ1-2; tentative D call: TRBD1 (5 bases). Trimming removed 5 bases from V and 2 bases from J, with 12 bases in between. This CDR3 contains 14 residues. The CDR3, as DNA: TGTGCCAGCAGTCGCCCCGGGACGAACTATGGCTACACCTTC. It yields the protein CASSRPGTNYGYTF.

This clonotype came up a few times. The V gene is TRBV20-1, the J gene TRBJ2-5, with TRBD1 identical over 8 bases. The CDR3 totals 15 residues. Germline V gene sequence: CDR1 DFQATT, CDR2 SNEGSKA (reference sequence). The junction had 10 bases not matched to a gene; V was cut back by 5 bases and J by 2 bases. Here the CDR3 reads CSAEGTGGLQETQYF. The CDR3 coding sequence is TGCAGTGCTGAAGGGACAGGAGGGCTTCAAGAGACCCAGTACTTC.

The chain employs TRBV7-3 and TRBJ2-2; 11 bases line up with TRBD1. Germline V gene sequence: CDR1 SGHTA, CDR2 FQGTGA. This CDR3 is 16 amino acids long. The trim removed 5 bases at V and 7 bases at J, leaving 9 bases unmatched. The CDR3 nucleotides are TGTGCCAGCAGCCTGGACCGGGACAGGGGGATCGGGGAGCTGTTTTTT. Amino acids: CASSLDRDRGIGELFF.

This clonotype was detected once. The chain combines TRBV18 with TRBJ2-5; D not certain. The CDR3 contains 14 residues. Trimming removed 1 base from V and 5 bases from J, with 11 bases in between. Germline-derived CDR1 and CDR2 are KGHSH and LQKENI. The CDR3 here is CASSPLVPGETQYF. DNA for the CDR3: TGTGCCAGCTCACCACTAGTACCCGGGGAGACCCAGTACTTC.

This clonotype was observed a few times. V usage is TRBV20-1 and J usage is TRBJ1-2; D remains ambiguous. Trimming took off 7 bases at V and 4 bases at J, with 16 bases between the two ends. The germline CDR1 and CDR2 sequences are DFQATT and SNEGSKA (reference sequence). The length of the CDR3 is 13 residues. The CDR3 spells CSDFQPPLYGYTF. CDR3 DNA: TGCAGTGATTTCCAACCCCCCCTCTATGGCTACACCTTC.

The table lists this clonotype with a few counts. This chain joins TRBV6-1 and TRBJ1-2, with D perhaps matching TRBD1 (5 bases). The CDR3 runs to 15 residues. The germline V gene has CDR1 MNHNS and CDR2 SASEGT. V gave up 1 base and J gave up 4 bases, with 13 bases separating them. The CDR3 reads CASSEEGFSTYGYTF. DNA of the CDR3: TGTGCCAGCAGTGAAGAGGGGTTCTCCACCTATGGCTACACCTTC.

This sequence joins TRBV12-3 or TRBV12-4 and TRBJ2-1; D gene ambiguous. V was clipped by 6 bases and J by 1 base, with 10 bases between them. CDR3 length: 14 residues. In DNA form, the CDR3 reads TGTGCCAGCAGCATATACGGGTCCTACAATGAGCAGTTCTTC. It codes for CASSIYGSYNEQFF.

V gene TRBV20-1 combines with J gene TRBJ2-3; the match to TRBD2 covers 14 bases. V gave up 6 bases and J gave up 8 bases; unmatched junction bases: 10. CDR1 DFQATT and CDR2 SNEGSKA come from the germline V gene (reference sequence). This CDR3 has 15 amino acids. The CDR3 DNA reads as TGCAGTGCCCCAAGGCTCGGACTAGCGGGGGGTACGCAGTATTTT. Translating it yields CSAPRLGLAGGTQYF.

This clonotype was counted between two and nine times. The chain uses TRBV20-1 and TRBJ2-2, with 11 bases identical to TRBD1. Looked up from germline, CDR1 is DFQATT and CDR2 is SNEGSKA (reference sequence). Losses at the gene ends were 0 bases for V and 5 bases for J; bases not matched to a gene: 8. This CDR3 is built from 17 residues. The CDR3 is CSARDPGQGAQTGELFF. The CDR3 region has the DNA TGCAGTGCTAGAGATCCCGGACAGGGGGCGCAGACCGGGGAGCTGTTTTTT.

This clonotype has ten or more counts. The chain combines TRBV20-1 with TRBJ2-3, with D possibly being TRBD2 (6 bases). CDR1 is DFQATT and CDR2 is SNEGSKA in the germline V gene (reference sequence). The CDR3 length is 15 residues. The V and J ends lost 7 bases and 10 bases respectively, with 27 bases between them. The CDR3 reads CSGDPGLTKWPAQYF. In nucleotides, the CDR3 is TGCAGTGGCGACCCGGGACTTACGAAATGGCCCGCGCAGTATTTT.

Only a few counts were recorded for this clonotype. J is TRBJ1-1 and V is TRBV6-1; D gene ambiguous. V was clipped by 3 bases and J by 0 bases, with 8 bases between them. Germline CDR1 reads MNHNS; CDR2 reads SASEGT. This CDR3 has 14 residues. CDR3 protein: CASSDMEMNTEAFF. The CDR3 DNA follows: TGTGCCAGCAGTGACATGGAGATGAACACTGAAGCTTTCTTT.

This chain connects TRBV7-2 to TRBJ2-5; 8 bases are shared with TRBD2. The CDR3 runs to 17 residues. The germline V gene encodes CDR1 SGHTA and CDR2 FQGNSA. V shed 1 base, J shed 2 bases, and the junction held 9 bases outside the gene matches. Here the CDR3 DNA reads TGTGCCAGCAGCTTAGGGGCTAGCGGGCAGCCTCAAGAGACCCAGTACTTC. Protein sequence: CASSLGASGQPQETQYF.

This clonotype was detected a few times. The chain recombines TRBV20-1 with TRBJ2-1; 8 positions agree with TRBD1. This CDR3 is built from 15 residues. Germline V gene lookup returns CDR1 DFQATT and CDR2 SNEGSKA (reference sequence). The V gene end was trimmed by 0 bases and the J gene end by 5 bases; junction bases not matched to a gene: 6. The CDR3 nucleotides read TGCAGTGCTAGAGATATCGGGACAGGTAACAATGAGCAGTTCTTC. Its protein product is CSARDIGTGNNEQFF.

This clonotype was seen many times. This chain links TRBV20-1 with TRBJ2-3; D gene unclear. CDR1 and CDR2 from the germline V gene are DFQATT and SNEGSKA (reference sequence). The CDR3 is made up of 12 amino acids. Trimming removed 3 bases at V and 5 bases at J, with 9 bases between. The CDR3 loop reads CSASVGKDTQYF. The CDR3, as DNA: TGCAGTGCTAGTGTGGGAAAAGATACGCAGTATTTT.

This clonotype was seen more than once but under ten times. The rearrangement joins TRBV29-1 to TRBJ2-7; D remains ambiguous. The CDR3 is made up of 12 amino acids. From germline, CDR1 is SQVTM and CDR2 ANQGSEA. Trimming stripped 7 bases from V and 2 bases from J, with 12 bases between. CDR3 in DNA: TGCAGCGGCACAGTTAATCCCTACGAGCAGTACTTC. This codes for CSGTVNPYEQYF.

This clonotype has only a few counts. This chain uses TRBV4-1 with TRBJ2-5, with TRBD2 matching over 8 bases. From germline, CDR1 is MGHRA and CDR2 YSYEKL. This CDR3 is built from 16 residues. The V segment lost 3 bases and the J segment 4 bases; nucleotides outside the gene matches: 10. The CDR3 DNA reads as TGCGCCAGCAGCCATCCCGGGGGGGGTACGGGAGAGACCCAGTACTTC. It encodes CASSHPGGGTGETQYF.

The gene calls are TRBV6-1 and TRBJ2-1; TRBD2 is a possible D gene (6 bases). V lost 6 bases and J 0 bases, leaving 18 bases between the germline ends. CDR3 length: 17 amino acids. Germline assignment: CDR1 MNHNS and CDR2 SASEGT. Written as DNA, the CDR3 is TGTGCCAGCAGAATCCTAGCGAGAAGTAGCTCCTACAATGAGCAGTTCTTC. Translation gives CASRILARSSSYNEQFF.

This chain uses TRBV2 with TRBJ2-1; a possible D gene is TRBD2 (6 bases). Germline loops: CDR1 SNHLY, CDR2 FYNNEI. CDR3 length: 13 amino acids. V lost 1 base and J 11 bases, leaving 12 bases between the germline ends. CDR3 residues: CASSEGWTNKQFF. The CDR3 nucleotides read TGTGCCAGCAGTGAAGGTTGGACTAACAAGCAGTTCTTC.

The chain is built from TRBV27 and TRBJ2-1, with 10 bases that match TRBD2. J was trimmed by 3 bases and V by 2 bases; bases with no gene match: 4. From germline, CDR1 is MNHEY and CDR2 SMNVEV (reference sequence). The CDR3 extends over 16 amino acids. The CDR3 DNA is TGTGCCAGCAGTTTAGCTAGCGGGGGTTACTACAATGAGCAGTTCTTC. It specifies CASSLASGGYYNEQFF.

This sequence joins TRBV27 and TRBJ2-2; perhaps D is TRBD1 or TRBD2 (5 bases each). V dropped 1 base and J dropped 3 bases, with 12 bases sitting between them. This CDR3 region has 16 residues. CDR1 and CDR2 (germline): MNHEY, SMNVEV (reference sequence). The CDR3 protein is CASSLFKGTHTGELFF. CDR3 sequence (DNA): TGTGCCAGCAGTTTATTTAAAGGGACCCACACCGGGGAGCTGTTTTTT.

This chain connects TRBV7-8 to TRBJ1-5; 7 bases are a match to TRBD1. V lost 5 bases and J lost 0; bases outside the gene matches: 7. The CDR3 has 16 amino acids. The V gene's germline CDR1 is SGHVS and CDR2 FQNEAQ. CDR3 nucleotide sequence: TGTGCCAGCAGCCCAAGCAGGGGGGATAGCAATCAGCCCCAGCATTTT. Translation: CASSPSRGDSNQPQHF.

This clonotype was recorded once. The chain joins TRBV5-1 to TRBJ2-5, with 8 positions matching TRBD1. With V trimmed by 4 bases and J by 4 bases, 12 bases remained unmatched. Germline values: CDR1 SGHRS, CDR2 YFSETQ. This CDR3 is 16 amino acids long. The CDR3 bases are TGCGCCAGCAGCCCCCGTGGGCAGGGGGCGGGAGAGACCCAGTACTTC. This encodes CASSPRGQGAGETQYF.

This clonotype was found a few times. In nucleotides, the CDR3 is TGCAGCGTTGTACAGGCCGGCCAAGAGACCCAGTACTTC. Translating it yields CSVVQAGQETQYF. The chain has TRBV29-1 and TRBJ2-5, with D tentatively TRBD1 (5 bases). Germline CDR1 and CDR2: SQVTM and ANQGSEA. Trimming removed 4 bases from V and 1 base from J, with 10 bases in between. The CDR3 contains 13 residues. The full variable domain, completed using reference TRBV29-1 and TRBJ2-5, is SAVISQKPSRDICQRGTSLTIQCQVDSQVTMMFWYRQQPGQSLTLIATANQGSEATYESGFVIDKFPISRPNLTFSTLTVSNMSPEDSSIYLCSVVQAGQETQYFGPGTRLLVL.

This clonotype was detected only a few times. The DNA of the CDR3 is TGTGCCAGCAGCTTAGAGGGGACAGGTGATTCCTACGAGCAGTACTTC. Its translation: CASSLEGTGDSYEQYF. V gene TRBV7-9 combines with J gene TRBJ2-7; TRBD1 matches 8 bases. In germline, CDR1 is SEHNR, CDR2 FQNEAQ (reference sequence). This CDR3 contains 16 residues. The V segment lost 1 base and the J segment 1 base; nucleotides outside the gene matches: 6.

This clonotype was seen only a few times. The chain joins TRBV6-5 to TRBJ2-7, with a possible D match to TRBD1 (5 bases). CDR3 size: 13 residues. Trimming pared 4 bases from V and 4 bases from J, leaving 11 bases between. Germline-derived CDR1 and CDR2 are MNHEY and SVGAGI. Here the CDR3 reads CASSSGLEYEQYF. CDR3 bases: TGTGCCAGCAGTTCAGGGTTGGAGTACGAGCAGTACTTC.

This clonotype has a handful of counts. CDR3 DNA: TGTGCCAGCAGCTTAGCCCGAACCCGGGACAGGCACAATGAGCAGTTCTTC. Its translation: CASSLARTRDRHNEQFF. The chain is built from TRBV7-9 and TRBJ2-1; TRBD1 matches at 8 bases. The junction had 9 bases not matched to a gene; V was cut back by 0 bases and J by 5 bases. The CDR3 has 17 amino acids. Germline-derived CDR1 and CDR2 are SEHNR and FQNEAQ (reference sequence).